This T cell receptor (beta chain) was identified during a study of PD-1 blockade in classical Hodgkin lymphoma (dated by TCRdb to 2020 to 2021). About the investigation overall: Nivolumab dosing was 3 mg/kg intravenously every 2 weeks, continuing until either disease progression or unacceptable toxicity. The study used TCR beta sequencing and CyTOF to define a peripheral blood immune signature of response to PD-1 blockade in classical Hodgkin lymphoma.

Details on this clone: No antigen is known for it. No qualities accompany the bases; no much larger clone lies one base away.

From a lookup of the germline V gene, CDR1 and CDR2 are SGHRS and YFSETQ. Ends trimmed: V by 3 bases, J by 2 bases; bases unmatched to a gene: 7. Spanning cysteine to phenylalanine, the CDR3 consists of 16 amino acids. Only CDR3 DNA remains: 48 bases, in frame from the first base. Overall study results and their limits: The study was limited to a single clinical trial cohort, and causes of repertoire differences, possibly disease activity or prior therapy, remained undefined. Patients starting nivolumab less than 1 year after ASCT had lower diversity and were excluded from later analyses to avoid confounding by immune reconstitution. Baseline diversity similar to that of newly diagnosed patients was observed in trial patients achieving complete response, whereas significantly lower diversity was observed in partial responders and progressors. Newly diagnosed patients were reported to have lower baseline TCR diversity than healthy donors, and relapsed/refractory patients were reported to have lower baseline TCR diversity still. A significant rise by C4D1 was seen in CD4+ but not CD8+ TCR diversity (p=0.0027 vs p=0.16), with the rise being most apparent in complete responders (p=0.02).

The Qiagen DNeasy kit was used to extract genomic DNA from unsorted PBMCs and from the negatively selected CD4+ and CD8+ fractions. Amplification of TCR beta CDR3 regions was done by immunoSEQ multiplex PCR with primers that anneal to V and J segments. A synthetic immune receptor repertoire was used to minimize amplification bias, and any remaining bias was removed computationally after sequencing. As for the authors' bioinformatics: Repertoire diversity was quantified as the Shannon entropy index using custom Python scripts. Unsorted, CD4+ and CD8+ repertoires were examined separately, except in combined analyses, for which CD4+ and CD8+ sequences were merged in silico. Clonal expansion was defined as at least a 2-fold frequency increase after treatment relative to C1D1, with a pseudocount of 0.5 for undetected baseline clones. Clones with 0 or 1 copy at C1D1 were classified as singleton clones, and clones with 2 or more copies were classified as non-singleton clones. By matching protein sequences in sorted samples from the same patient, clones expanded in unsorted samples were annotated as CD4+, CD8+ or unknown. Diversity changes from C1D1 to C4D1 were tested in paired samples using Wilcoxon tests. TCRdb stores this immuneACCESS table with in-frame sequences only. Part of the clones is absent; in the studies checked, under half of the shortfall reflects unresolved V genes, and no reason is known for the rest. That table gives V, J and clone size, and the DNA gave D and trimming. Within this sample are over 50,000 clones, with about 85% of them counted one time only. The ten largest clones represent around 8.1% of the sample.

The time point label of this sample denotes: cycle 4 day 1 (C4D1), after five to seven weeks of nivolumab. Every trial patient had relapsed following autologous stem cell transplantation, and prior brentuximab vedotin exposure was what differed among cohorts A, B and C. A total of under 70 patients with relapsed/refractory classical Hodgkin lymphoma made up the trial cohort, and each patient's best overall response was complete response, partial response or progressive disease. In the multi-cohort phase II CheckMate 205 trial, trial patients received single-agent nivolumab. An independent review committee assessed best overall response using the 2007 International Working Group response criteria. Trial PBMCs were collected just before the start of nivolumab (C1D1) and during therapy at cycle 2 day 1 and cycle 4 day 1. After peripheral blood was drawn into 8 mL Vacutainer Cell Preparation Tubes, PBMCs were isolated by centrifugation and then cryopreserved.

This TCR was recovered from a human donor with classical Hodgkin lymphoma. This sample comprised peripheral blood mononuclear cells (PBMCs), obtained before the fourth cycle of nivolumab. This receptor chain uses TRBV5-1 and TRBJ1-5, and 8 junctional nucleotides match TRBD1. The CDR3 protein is CASSSGPGQGNQPQHF. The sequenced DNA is TGCGCCAGCAGCTCTGGCCCGGGACAGGGCAATCAGCCCCAGCATTTT.